This TCR beta chain was obtained from a study of breast tumors, draining lymph nodes, adjacent tissues. The lymph nodes were axillary draining lymph nodes from breast cancer patients. Study results and limitations: Data only fit, rather than demonstrated, lymph node origin of most tumor T cells. Data fit most tumor T cells coming from lymph node, expanding in tumor.

This clonotype was detected many times. Its antigen is not known. TCRdb re-called the multiplex PCR reads through MiXCR, storing one row per CDR3 protein. The table lists over 200,000 distinct CDR3 sequences, roughly 30% of them singletons, with around 1.4% in the top ten. The source material was axillary lymph node tissue. This sequence was found in a female donor with breast cancer. Some clones in this sample may be carry-over from other donors' samples.

CDR3 loop: CASKRRSGETQYF. CDR3 DNA: TGTGCCAGTAAGCGGAGAAGTGGGGAGACCCAGTACTTC. The rearrangement links TRBV19 to TRBJ2-5; D possibly corresponds to TRBD2 (5 bases). CDR3 length: 13 amino acids. Trimming removed 7 bases at V and 5 bases at J, with 14 bases between. Germline CDR1 and CDR2: LNHDA and SQIVND (reference sequence).